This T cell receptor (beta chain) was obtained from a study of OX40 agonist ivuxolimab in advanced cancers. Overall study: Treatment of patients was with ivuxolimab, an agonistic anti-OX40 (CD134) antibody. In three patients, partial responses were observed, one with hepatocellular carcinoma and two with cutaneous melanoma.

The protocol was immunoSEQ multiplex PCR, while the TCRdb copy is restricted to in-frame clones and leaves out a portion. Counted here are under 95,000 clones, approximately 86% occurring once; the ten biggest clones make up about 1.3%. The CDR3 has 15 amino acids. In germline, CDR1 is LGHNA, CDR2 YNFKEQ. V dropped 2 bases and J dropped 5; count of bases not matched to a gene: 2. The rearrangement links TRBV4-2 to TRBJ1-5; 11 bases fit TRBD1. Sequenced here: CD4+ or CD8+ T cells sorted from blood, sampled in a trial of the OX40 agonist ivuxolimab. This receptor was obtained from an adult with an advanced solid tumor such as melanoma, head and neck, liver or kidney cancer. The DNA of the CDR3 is TGTGCCAGCAGCCAACGGACAGGGGGCGATCAGCCCCAGCATTTT. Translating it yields CASSQRTGGDQPQHF.